The 18 T cell receptor beta chains presented below share a single source sample, sequenced in a study of T cells after yellow fever vaccination. TCRdb re-called the 5' RACE reads through MiXCR, storing one row per CDR3 protein. This table holds under 100,000 distinct CDR3 sequences, under 6.5% found once. Sequenced material: CD8+ T cells sorted from PBMCs, taken 10 days after the yellow fever booster vaccination. These receptors originate from a man younger than 35 who received the YFV17D yellow fever vaccine.

The genes are TRBV5-6 and TRBJ1-1, with 9 nucleotides matching TRBD1. V gave up 4 bases and J gave up 5 bases; unmatched junction bases: 6. CDR1 SGHDT and CDR2 YYEEEE come from the germline V gene. The CDR3 sequence is 14 residues long. CDR3 region: CASSIGQGKTEAFF. The CDR3 DNA sequence: TGTGCCAGCAGCATAGGACAGGGGAAAACTGAAGCTTTCTTT.

This clonotype has only a few counts. This chain uses TRBV6-5 with TRBJ2-1, with TRBD1 identical over 8 bases. The V segment lost 2 bases and the J segment 6 bases; nucleotides outside the gene matches: 0. In germline, CDR1 is MNHEY, CDR2 SVGAGI. The CDR3 contains 13 residues. CDR3 protein: CASSYGTGNEQFF. CDR3 sequence (DNA): TGTGCCAGCAGTTACGGGACAGGCAATGAGCAGTTCTTC.

The table lists this clonotype with a few counts. The CDR3 DNA follows: TGTGCCAGCAGTTACTGGGCGAACACCGGGGAGCTGTTTTTT. Protein product: CASSYWANTGELFF. This sequence joins TRBV6-2 or TRBV6-3 and TRBJ2-2, with no clear D. V was pared by 1 base and J by 0 bases, with 3 bases between. The germline CDR1 and CDR2 sequences are MNHEY and SVGEGT. CDR3 length: 14 residues.

A few counts support this clonotype. This sequence joins TRBV4-1 and TRBJ2-7, with no clear D. V lost 0 bases, J lost 0 bases, and 6 bases lay in between. The CDR3 loop spans 14 amino acids. Germline lookup yields CDR1 MGHRA and CDR2 YSYEKL. CDR3 in DNA: TGCGCCAGCAGCCAAGAGCCGAGCTCCTACGAGCAGTACGTC. It translates to CASSQEPSSYEQYV.

This chain uses TRBV12-3 or TRBV12-4 with TRBJ2-7, with 11 bases aligning to TRBD1. The CDR3 covers 14 residues. Trimming removed 6 bases from V and 7 bases from J; junction bases left unmatched: 8. The CDR3 DNA reads TGTGCCAGCAGCTTTGGACAGGGGGCGCTGGAGCAGTACTTC. This encodes CASSFGQGALEQYF.

This rearrangement joins TRBV6-5 to TRBJ2-3, with 7 nucleotides matching TRBD2. Germline CDR1 MNHEY, CDR2 SVGAGI. Germline trimming cut 5 bases from V and 0 bases from J; bases unmatched to any gene: 11. The CDR3 contains 17 residues. CDR3 loop: CASSQTPGGVSTDTQYF. The CDR3 DNA sequence: TGTGCCAGCAGTCAAACCCCTGGGGGGGTTAGCACAGATACGCAGTATTTT.

This clonotype has more than one count but fewer than ten. The gene calls are TRBV6-2 or TRBV6-3 and TRBJ2-7; the D is unclear. CDR3 length: 13 amino acids. Trimming left V 4 bases short and J 7 bases short, with 14 bases between. The germline CDR1 and CDR2 sequences are MNHEY and SVGEGT. The CDR3 sequence: CASSLPPVGEQYF. The CDR3 nucleotides read TGTGCCAGCAGTTTACCCCCGGTTGGGGAGCAGTACTTC.

This clonotype was picked up a small number of times. The V call is TRBV27, the J call TRBJ1-2; TRBD1 is a possible D gene (5 bases). This CDR3 comprises 15 residues. Germline V lookup: CDR1 MNHEY, CDR2 SMNVEV (reference sequence). V dropped 0 bases and J dropped 4 bases, with 12 bases sitting between them. The CDR3 reads CASSLSTAHIYGYTF. The CDR3 DNA sequence: TGTGCCAGCAGTTTATCGACAGCCCATATCTATGGCTACACCTTC.

This clonotype occurred many times. The chain recombines TRBV7-6 with TRBJ2-7; D gene unclear. Deletions cut 5 bases from V and 6 bases from J, with 23 bases between. This CDR3 has 16 residues. Germline values: CDR1 SGHVS, CDR2 FNYEAQ. The CDR3 nucleotides are TGTGCCAGCAGCCCATTATTAAAGGGATGCCTCCGCGAGCAGTACGTC. Protein product: CASSPLLKGCLREQYV.

This chain connects TRBV7-9 to TRBJ2-3; TRBD1 is a possible D gene (6 bases). Between the trimmed V and J ends, which lost 5 bases and 4 bases, there was a span of 13 bases. The CDR3 spans 14 residues. CDR1 is SEHNR and CDR2 is FQNEAQ in the germline V gene (reference sequence). CDR3 sequence: CASSQLEGADTQYF. DNA for the CDR3: TGTGCCAGCAGCCAACTCGAGGGGGCAGATACGCAGTATTTT. Supplemented by reference TRBV7-9 and TRBJ2-3, the full variable domain reads DTGVSQNPRHKITKRGQNVTFRCDPISEHNRLYWYRQTLGQGPEFLTYFQNEAQLEKSRLLSDRFSAERPKGSFSTLEIQRTEQGDSAMYLCASSQLEGADTQYFGPGTRLTVL.

The chain uses TRBV5-6 and TRBJ2-1; 10 nucleotides agree with TRBD1. This CDR3 comprises 15 residues. J was trimmed by 4 bases and V by 3 bases; bases with no gene match: 4. CDR1 and CDR2 (germline): SGHDT, YYEEEE. The CDR3 spells CASSSSGQGYNEQFF. The CDR3 bases are TGTGCCAGCAGCTCTTCGGGACAGGGGTACAATGAGCAGTTCTTC.

This clonotype was observed a few times. The genes are TRBV6-6 and TRBJ1-5; TRBD1 might be the D (5 bases). CDR3 length: 13 residues. Trimming pared 6 bases from V and 5 bases from J, leaving 11 bases between. Germline CDR1 MNHNY, CDR2 SVGAGI (reference sequence). This chain's CDR3 is CASRYAGYQPQHF. The CDR3 DNA reads TGTGCCAGCAGGTATGCAGGGTATCAGCCCCAGCATTTT.

Only a few counts were recorded for this clonotype. The J gene is TRBJ2-5, the V gene TRBV4-2; weak D call: TRBD2 (5 bases). From germline, CDR1 is LGHNA and CDR2 YNFKEQ. The CDR3 contains 17 residues. V lost 0 bases and J lost 2, with 16 bases in between. The CDR3 spells CASSQDGPVTKQETQYF. As DNA, the CDR3 is TGTGCCAGCAGCCAAGATGGGCCTGTGACTAAACAAGAGACCCAGTACTTC.

The chain links TRBV5-1 to TRBJ1-5; 8 nucleotides align to TRBD1. Germline CDR1 is SGHRS and CDR2 is YFSETQ. The CDR3 has 15 amino acids. The V gene end was trimmed by 5 bases and the J gene end by 0 bases; junction bases not matched to a gene: 4. CDR3 region: CASRTGTGSNQPQHF. The CDR3 nucleotides read TGCGCCAGCAGAACCGGGACAGGTAGCAATCAGCCCCAGCATTTT.

This chain joins TRBV9 and TRBJ1-6, with unresolved D. The CDR3 sequence is 17 residues long. Germline V gene data show CDR1 as SGDLS and CDR2 as YYNGEE. Trimming shortened V by 4 bases and J by 5 bases, and 19 bases separated the two germline ends. CDR3 coding DNA: TGTGCCAGCAGCCCCTCCCTTACGTACCGGAATAATTCACCCCTCCACTTT. It encodes CASSPSLTYRNNSPLHF.

There are a few counts of this clonotype. The chain carries TRBV4-3 and TRBJ2-2; D remains unclear. This CDR3 region has 18 residues. From germline, CDR1 is LGHNA and CDR2 YSLEER. V was pared by 0 bases and J by 6 bases, with 20 bases between. The CDR3 region is CASSQERGDVLSPGELFF. In nucleotides, the CDR3 is TGCGCCAGCAGCCAAGAACGTGGGGATGTGTTGAGTCCCGGGGAGCTGTTTTTT.

This clonotype was observed a handful of times. CDR3 bases: TGTGCCAGCAGCTCGCTAGTAAATGAGCAGTTCTTC. As protein: CASSSLVNEQFF. V usage is TRBV7-9 and J usage is TRBJ2-1; the D is unclear. Per germline, CDR1 SEHNR and CDR2 FQNEAQ (reference sequence). With 4 bases removed from V and 7 bases from J, the gap between germline ends came to 8 bases. The CDR3 is made up of 12 amino acids.

There are a few counts of this clonotype. The CDR3 DNA sequence: TGTGCCAGCAGCCTACGGGAGACCCCAAAGCAAGATACGCAGTATTTT. Amino acid sequence: CASSLRETPKQDTQYF. The rearrangement joins TRBV6-5 to TRBJ2-3; weak D call: TRBD2 (6 bases). The CDR3 runs 16 residues. Trimming shortened V by 6 bases and J by 5 bases, and 21 bases separated the two germline ends. Looked up from germline, CDR1 is MNHEY and CDR2 is SVGAGI.